One sample yielded the 5 T cell receptor beta chains listed below, sequenced in a study of shared clonotypes between healthy human individuals. Naive CD8 cells, CD45RO-negative and positively selected for CCR7, excluded terminally differentiated effector memory CD45RA+ cells. Assay: immunoSEQ multiplex PCR; the TCRdb copy retains only in-frame clones and omits some. The profile shows some 2,100,000 clones, 93% of them singletons. Sequencing input: naive CD8+ T cells from PBMCs. Receptor source: a man in his late teens or twenties in good health. Some clones in this sample may be carry-over from other donors' samples.

This clone came up once. The CDR3 coding sequence is TGTGCCAGCAGCTTAACGGGGAGGAGCTGGAGCTCCTACAATGAGCAGTTCTTC. It specifies CASSLTGRSWSSYNEQFF. The rearrangement uses TRBV7-3 and TRBJ2-1; TRBD2 is a possible D gene (6 bases). V was trimmed by 0 bases and J by 0 bases, leaving 15 bases between them. The CDR3 spans 18 residues. Per the germline V gene, CDR1 is SGHTA and CDR2 is FQGTGA.

The chain recombines TRBV5-6 with TRBJ1-2, with D unclear. Trimming cost V 0 bases and J 5 bases, with 8 bases left between them. The V gene's germline CDR1 is SGHDT and CDR2 YYEEEE. The CDR3 has 13 amino acids. CDR3 sequence reads: CASSLVKLYGYTF. CDR3 bases: TGTGCCAGCAGCTTGGTAAAGCTTTATGGCTACACCTTC.

The chain combines TRBV4-1 with TRBJ2-7, with TRBD2 matching 7 bases. The CDR3 length is 16 residues. V trimming: 0 bases; J trimming: 7 bases; junction bases outside the gene matches: 12. From germline, CDR1 is MGHRA and CDR2 YSYEKL. The CDR3 DNA is TGCGCCAGCAGCCAAGACCCGACAGTAACCGGGAGGGAGCAGTACTTC. The encoded protein is CASSQDPTVTGREQYF.

Turning to this clone: Other DNA variants within this sample encode the same CDR3. V gene TRBV19 combines with J gene TRBJ2-7, with 10 bases fitting TRBD1. The CDR3 is made up of 14 amino acids. The germline V gene encodes CDR1 LNHDA and CDR2 SQIVND (reference sequence). V lost 6 bases to trimming and J lost 4 bases; unmatched junction nucleotides: 6. CDR3 sequence (DNA): TGTGCCAGTAGCCCTGGACAGGGGGGGTACGAGCAGTACTTC. The encoded protein is CASSPGQGGYEQYF.

The gene calls are TRBV19 and TRBJ1-1; D gene uncertain. CDR3 length: 11 residues. The V and J ends lost 3 bases and 3 bases respectively, with 2 bases between them. Germline V lookup: CDR1 LNHDA, CDR2 SQIVND (reference sequence). The CDR3 DNA reads TGTGCCAGTAGTATGGACACTGAAGCTTTCTTT. Its protein is CASSMDTEAFF.